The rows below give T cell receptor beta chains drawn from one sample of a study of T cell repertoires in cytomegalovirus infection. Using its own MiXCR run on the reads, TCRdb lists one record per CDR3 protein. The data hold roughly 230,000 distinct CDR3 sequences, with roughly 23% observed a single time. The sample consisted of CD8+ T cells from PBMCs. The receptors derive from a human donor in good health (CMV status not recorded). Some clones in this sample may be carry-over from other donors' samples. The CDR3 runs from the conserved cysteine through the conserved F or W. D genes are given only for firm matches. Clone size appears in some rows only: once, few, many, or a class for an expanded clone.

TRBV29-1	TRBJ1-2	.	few	CSVEQGYGYTF	TGCAGCGTTGAACAGGGGTATGGCTACACCTTC
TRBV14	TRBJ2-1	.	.	CASSLSHNEQFF	TGTGCCAGCAGCCTCTCCCACAATGAGCAGTTCTTC
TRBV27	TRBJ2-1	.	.	CASRIVAGSEQFF	TGTGCCAGCAGAATAGTGGCCGGGAGTGAGCAGTTCTTC
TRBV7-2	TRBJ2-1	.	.	CASSPEYNEQFF	TGTGCCAGCAGCCCCGAATACAATGAGCAGTTCTTC
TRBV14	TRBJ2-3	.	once	CASSQSWGGTDTQYF	TGTGCCAGCAGCCAAAGCTGGGGCGGCACAGATACGCAGTATTTT
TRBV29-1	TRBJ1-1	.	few	CSVESGDHTEAFF	TGCAGCGTTGAATCGGGGGATCACACTGAAGCTTTCTTT
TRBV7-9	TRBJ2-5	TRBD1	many	CASSYPGQGQETQYF	TGTGCCAGCAGCTATCCTGGACAGGGCCAAGAGACCCAGTACTTC
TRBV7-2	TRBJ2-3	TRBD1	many	CASSLNRGPVSDTQYF	TGTGCCAGCAGCTTAAACAGGGGGCCGGTATCAGATACGCAGTATTTT
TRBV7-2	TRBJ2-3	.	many	CASSPVWGWQYF	TGTGCCAGCAGCCCCGTTTGGGGCTGGCAGTATTTT
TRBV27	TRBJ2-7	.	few	CASSLLEKIYEQYF	TGTGCCAGCAGCCTTCTGGAGAAAATATACGAGCAGTACTTC
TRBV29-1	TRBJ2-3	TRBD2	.	CSLLGLAGEGTDTQYF	TGCAGCCTCCTCGGACTAGCGGGGGAAGGCACAGATACGCAGTATTTT
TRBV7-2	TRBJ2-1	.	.	CASSTGVSYNEQFF	TGTGCCAGCAGTACGGGGGTTTCCTACAATGAGCAGTTCTTC
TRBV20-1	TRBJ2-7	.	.	CSASVLRGGSEQYF	TGCAGTGCTAGCGTGTTGAGGGGGGGGTCCGAGCAGTACTTC
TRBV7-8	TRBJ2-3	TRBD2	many	CASSSTSGGGYTDTQYF	TGTGCCAGCAGCTCCACTAGCGGGGGCGGATACACAGATACGCAGTATTTT
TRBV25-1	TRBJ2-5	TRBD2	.	CASSGNREGPRETQYF	TGTGCCAGCAGTGGAAACCGGGAGGGGCCTAGGGAGACCCAGTACTTC
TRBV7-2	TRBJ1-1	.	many	CASSHRQHEAFF	TGTGCCAGCAGCCATAGACAGCATGAAGCTTTCTTT
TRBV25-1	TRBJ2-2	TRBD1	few	CASSEFGQGSGELFF	TGTGCCAGCAGTGAATTTGGACAGGGATCCGGGGAGCTGTTTTTT
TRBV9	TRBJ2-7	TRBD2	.	CASDEGGSSDEQYF	TGTGCCAGCGACGAGGGAGGGTCTTCGGATGAGCAGTACTTC
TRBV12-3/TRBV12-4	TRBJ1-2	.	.	CASTPLQNYGYTF	TGTGCCAGCACCCCCCTACAGAACTATGGCTACACCTTC
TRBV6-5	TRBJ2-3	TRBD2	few	CASRRRGLATDTQYF	TGTGCCAGCAGGCGACGGGGACTAGCTACAGATACGCAGTATTTT
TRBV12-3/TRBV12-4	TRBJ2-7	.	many	CASSPGPYEQYF	TGTGCCAGCAGTCCGGGCCCCTACGAGCAGTACTTC
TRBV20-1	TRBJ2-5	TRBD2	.	CSARDGTSGGETQYF	TGCAGTGCTAGAGATGGAACTAGCGGGGGGGAGACCCAGTACTTC
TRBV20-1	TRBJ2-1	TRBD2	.	CSAIAGATFYNEQFF	TGCAGTGCCATAGCGGGGGCGACCTTCTACAATGAGCAGTTCTTC
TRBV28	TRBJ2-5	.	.	CASSFGLASQETQYF	TGTGCCAGCAGTTTTGGTCTGGCCAGCCAAGAGACCCAGTACTTC
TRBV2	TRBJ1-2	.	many	CASTGGGLYGYTF	TGTGCCAGCACAGGCGGGGGGCTCTATGGCTACACCTTC
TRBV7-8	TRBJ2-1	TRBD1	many	CASSQPGQGAFEQFF	TGTGCCAGCAGCCAACCGGGACAGGGGGCCTTTGAGCAGTTCTTC
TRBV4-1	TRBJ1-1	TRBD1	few	CASSQVTGVTNTEAFF	TGCGCCAGCAGCCAAGTGACAGGGGTCACGAACACTGAAGCTTTCTTT
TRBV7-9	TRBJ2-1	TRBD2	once	CASSLSPSGRWNEQFF	TGTGCCAGCAGCTTATCCCCAAGCGGGAGGTGGAATGAGCAGTTCTTC
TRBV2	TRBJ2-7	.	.	CASSSGTDGYEQYF	TGTGCCAGCAGTTCCGGGACTGACGGTTACGAGCAGTACTTC
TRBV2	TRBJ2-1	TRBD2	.	CASSEIAGISYNEQFF	TGTGCCAGCAGTGAAATAGCGGGGATCTCCTACAATGAGCAGTTCTTC
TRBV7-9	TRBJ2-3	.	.	CASVDRDTQYF	TGTGCCAGCGTCGACAGAGATACGCAGTATTTT
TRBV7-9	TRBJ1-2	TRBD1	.	CASSFPDRGHWGYTF	TGTGCCAGCAGCTTCCCGGACAGGGGGCATTGGGGCTACACCTTC
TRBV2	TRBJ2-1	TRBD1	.	CASSENRGEFF	TGTGCCAGCAGTGAAAACAGGGGTGAGTTCTTC
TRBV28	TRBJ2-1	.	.	CASIRLGHETYNEQFF	TGTGCCAGCATCCGATTGGGACACGAAACCTACAATGAGCAGTTCTTC
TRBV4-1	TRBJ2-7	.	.	CASSQAGGNEQYF	TGCGCCAGCAGCCAAGCTGGGGGTAACGAGCAGTACTTC
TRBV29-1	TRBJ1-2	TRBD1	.	CSVPGTGGESYTF	TGCAGCGTTCCCGGGACAGGGGGTGAAAGCTACACCTTC
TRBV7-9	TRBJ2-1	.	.	CASPGAYNEQFF	TGTGCCAGCCCGGGGGCCTACAATGAGCAGTTCTTC
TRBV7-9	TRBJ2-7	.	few	CASSRSGRISYEQYF	TGTGCCAGCAGCCGCTCGGGACGTATCTCCTACGAGCAGTACTTC
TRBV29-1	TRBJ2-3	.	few	CSAGVGGSTDTQYF	TGCAGCGCTGGAGTGGGGGGAAGCACAGATACGCAGTATTTT
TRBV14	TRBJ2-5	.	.	CASSQDSTSQETQYF	TGTGCCAGCAGCCAAGACTCGACTAGCCAAGAGACCCAGTACTTC
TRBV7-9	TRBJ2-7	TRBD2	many	CASSSTTSGYEQYF	TGTGCCAGCAGCTCAACTACTAGCGGCTACGAGCAGTACTTC
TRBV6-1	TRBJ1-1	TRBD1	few	CASSVQGFTTEAFF	TGTGCCAGCAGTGTACAGGGGTTCACGACTGAAGCTTTCTTT
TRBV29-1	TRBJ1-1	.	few	CSVEDGLSMNTEAFF	TGCAGCGTTGAAGACGGGCTGAGCATGAACACTGAAGCTTTCTTT
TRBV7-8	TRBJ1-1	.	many	CASSFRPETEAFF	TGTGCCAGCAGCTTTAGGCCGGAGACTGAAGCTTTCTTT
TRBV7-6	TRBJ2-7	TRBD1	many	CASSLAEGTGRDEQYF	TGTGCCAGCAGCTTAGCGGAAGGGACAGGGCGTGACGAGCAGTACTTC
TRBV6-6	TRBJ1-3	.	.	CASTEAVSGYTIYF	TGTGCCAGCACCGAGGCAGTCTCTGGATACACCATATATTTT
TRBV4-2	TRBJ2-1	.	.	CASSPEGRERGEQFF	TGTGCCAGCAGCCCCGAAGGCAGGGAGAGGGGTGAGCAGTTCTTC
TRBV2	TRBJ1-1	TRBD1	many	CASGTGLDEAFF	TGTGCCAGTGGGACAGGGTTGGATGAAGCTTTCTTT
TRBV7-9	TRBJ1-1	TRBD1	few	CASSNLTGDTEAFF	TGTGCCAGCAGCAATTTGACAGGGGATACTGAAGCTTTCTTT
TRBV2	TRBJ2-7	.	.	CASSRALSYEQYF	TGTGCCAGCAGTCGGGCCCTCTCCTACGAGCAGTACTTC
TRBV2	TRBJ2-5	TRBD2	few	CASRGLAGQETQYF	TGTGCCAGCAGGGGGCTAGCGGGACAAGAGACCCAGTACTTC
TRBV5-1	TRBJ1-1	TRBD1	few	CASSGRGQGDPNTEAFF	TGCGCCAGCAGCGGGAGGGGACAGGGGGACCCGAACACTGAAGCTTTCTTT
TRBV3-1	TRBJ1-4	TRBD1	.	CASRQGYEKLFF	TGTGCCAGCAGACAGGGGTATGAAAAACTGTTTTTT